One T cell receptor (beta chain) is described in this entry. No antigen is known for it. V lost 0 bases, J lost 5 bases, and 13 bases lay in between. The CDR3 spans 14 residues. Germline V CDR1 and CDR2: GTSNPN, SVGIG (reference sequence). These data originate in a study of Ad26.COV2.S vaccination and SARS-CoV-2 variants. Across the study: Once, or twice with 56 days between doses, Ad26.COV2.S was given intramuscularly. Whole-study findings and limits: TCR breadth and depth estimates may have understated total T cell responses.

Treatment noted: 15 to 20 received Ad26.COV2.S at low or high dose, single or two shots; roughly five received placebo; per-sample allocation not given. Material that was analyzed had been drawn on day 63 after the first vaccine or placebo injection. Assay used: immunoSEQ multiplex PCR; TCRdb lists only in-frame clones, some missing. The sample has approximately 420,000 clones, around nine tenths seen once. The sample in question was peripheral blood, obtained in a trial of Ad26.COV2.S vaccine versus placebo. The chain links TRBV30 to TRBJ2-5; D is perhaps TRBD1 (6 bases). This clonotype was obtained from a person aged 18-60 years who received the Ad26.COV2.S COVID-19 vaccine or a placebo. The CDR3 here is CAWSVGQFGETQYF. In nucleotides, the CDR3 is TGTGCCTGGAGTGTAGGACAGTTTGGGGAGACCCAGTACTTC. The full variable domain, rest sourced from reference TRBV30 and TRBJ2-5, is SQTIHQWPATLVQPVGSPLSLECTVEGTSNPNLYWYRQAAGRGLQLLFYSVGIGQISSEVPQNLSASRPQDRQFILSSKKLLLSDSGFYLCAWSVGQFGETQYFGPGTRLLVL.